This record looks at one T cell receptor (beta chain) sequence and its context. There is no known antigen for this receptor. No much larger clonotype is one base removed from it; base qualities were not supplied. This sample was included in a study of T cell changes during pregnancy in multiple sclerosis (dated by TCRdb to between 2018 and 2020). Regarding the complete study: In women with multiple sclerosis, the researchers looked at how the T cell repertoire shifted as pregnancy progressed.

The library relied on the immunoSEQ multiplex PCR assay. This immuneACCESS table, as held by TCRdb, lists in-frame sequences with V and J called but not all clones. Of the missing ones, under half trace to an unresolved V gene in checked studies; the others have no known cause. Here the sample has about 69,000 clones; 75% to 95% occur a single time. About 0.31% of the sample comes from the top ten. The germline V gene encodes CDR1 SGHVS and CDR2 FQNEAQ. At the junction V is shortened by 4 bases and J by 5 bases, with 17 bases in between. From the cysteine up to the phenylalanine, the CDR3 has a length of 15 residues. The sequence is cut down to CDR3 DNA, 45 bases in frame from base 1.

The rearrangement combines TRBV7-8 with TRBJ1-2; the D region possibly corresponds to TRBD1 (5 bases align). The source was CD4+ T cells from peripheral blood mononuclear cells, collected in the third trimester of pregnancy. This clonotype was sampled from a female donor in good health, enrolled as a control in a pregnancy study. The CDR3 amino acid sequence is: CASSSTGLRSYGYTF. The nucleotide sequence is given as TGTGCCAGCAGCTCCACGGGACTGCGGAGTTATGGCTACACCTTC.